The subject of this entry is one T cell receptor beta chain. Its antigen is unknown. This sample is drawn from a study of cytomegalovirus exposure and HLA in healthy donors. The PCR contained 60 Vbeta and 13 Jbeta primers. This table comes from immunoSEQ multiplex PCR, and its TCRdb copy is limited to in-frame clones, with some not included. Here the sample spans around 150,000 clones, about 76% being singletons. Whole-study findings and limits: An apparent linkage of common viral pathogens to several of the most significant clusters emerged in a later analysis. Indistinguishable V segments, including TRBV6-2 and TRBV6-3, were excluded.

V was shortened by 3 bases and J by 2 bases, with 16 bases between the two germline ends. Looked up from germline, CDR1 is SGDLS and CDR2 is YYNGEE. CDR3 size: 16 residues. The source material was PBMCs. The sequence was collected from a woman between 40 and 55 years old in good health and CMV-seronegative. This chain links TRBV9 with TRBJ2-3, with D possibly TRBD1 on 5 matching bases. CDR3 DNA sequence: TGTGCCAGCAGCGGTCAGGGATCCCCTATCACAGATACGCAGTATTTT. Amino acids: CASSGQGSPITDTQYF.